The rows below give T cell receptor beta chains drawn from one sample of a study of control samples from healthy donors and cancer patients. Here immunoSEQ multiplex PCR was the method, and the copy in TCRdb shows in-frame clones only, minus some. The sample comprises about 92,000 clones, roughly 78% of which are singletons, and roughly 9.8% rests with the top ten. Sequenced input: blood. The receptors here all came from an older woman in good health. The CDR3 runs from the conserved cysteine through the conserved F or W. A D gene is named only where the DNA matches it firmly. Clone sizes are given selectively: once, few, many, or a class where the clone is expanded.

j_call | v_call | d_call | clone_size | cdr3_aa | cdr3_nt
TRBJ2-7 | TRBV5-1 | - | - | CASSLVGASTEQYF | TGCGCCAGCAGCTTGGTTGGGGCTTCTACCGAGCAGTACTTC
TRBJ1-1 | TRBV12-3/TRBV12-4 | - | - | CASSLGPNTEAFF | TGTGCCAGCAGTTTAGGACCGAACACTGAAGCTTTCTTT
TRBJ1-6 | TRBV6-2/TRBV6-3 | TRBD1 | - | CASSYLTGGNSPLHF | TGTGCCAGCAGTTACCTGACAGGGGGTAATTCACCCCTCCACTTT
TRBJ2-7 | TRBV19 | - | - | CASSMGRGPTYEQYF | TGTGCCAGTAGTATGGGTCGGGGGCCAACCTACGAGCAGTACTTC
TRBJ2-1 | TRBV5-5 | TRBD2 | - | CASSRGLAGNNEQFF | TGTGCCAGCAGCAGGGGACTAGCGGGAAACAATGAGCAGTTCTTC
TRBJ2-1 | TRBV18 | TRBD2 | - | CASSPLAGGSDEQFF | TGTGCCAGCTCACCGCTAGCGGGAGGGAGCGATGAGCAGTTCTTC
TRBJ2-6 | TRBV20-1 | TRBD1 | - | CSASLRTGGSGANVLTF | TGCAGTGCTAGTCTCCGGACAGGGGGCTCTGGGGCCAACGTCCTGACTTTC
TRBJ1-5 | TRBV4-2 | - | few | CASSQGGFNQPQHF | TGTGCCAGCAGCCAAGGGGGCTTTAATCAGCCCCAGCATTTT
TRBJ1-1 | TRBV7-9 | - | - | CASSLGTTNTEAFF | TGTGCCAGCAGCTTAGGGACAACGAACACTGAAGCTTTCTTT
TRBJ1-1 | TRBV18 | - | - | CASSIDSSRMNTEAFF | TGTGCCAGCTCAATTGATAGCTCCCGCATGAACACTGAAGCTTTCTTT